The next 30 T cell receptor beta chains were all read from a single sample in a study of high-grade serous ovarian cancer treatment subgroups. Tumor tissue was taken before any definitive surgery or chemotherapy was given. Sequencing was performed with immunoSEQ multiplex PCR; in TCRdb, only in-frame clones are kept and a portion is missing. The sample has about 11,000 clones, over 80% seen once; the top ten hold more than 6.5%. Sequencing was done on a sample of tumor tissue. The receptors stem from a human donor with high-grade serous ovarian cancer.

This clone has just a few counts. This sequence joins TRBV10-2 and TRBJ1-2, with TRBD1 matching 10 bases. The germline gives CDR1 WSHSY, CDR2 SAAADI. The junction had 6 bases not matched to a gene; V was cut back by 8 bases and J by 6 bases. CDR3 length: 13 amino acids. The CDR3 region is CASLPGQGNGYTF. The CDR3 nucleotides are TGCGCCAGCTTACCGGGACAGGGGAATGGCTACACCTTC.

V usage is TRBV2 and J usage is TRBJ2-7, with TRBD2 as a possible D gene (6 bases). Per germline, CDR1 SNHLY and CDR2 FYNNEI. This CDR3 comprises 15 residues. V was trimmed by 7 bases and J by 4 bases, leaving 20 bases between them. CDR3 region: CASNARDLGLYEQYF. The CDR3 DNA follows: TGTGCCAGCAACGCTAGGGACTTAGGCCTTTACGAGCAGTACTTC.

The chain is built from TRBV10-2 and TRBJ2-2; maybe TRBD1 (7 bases). The CDR3 is 16 amino acids. V dropped 2 bases and J dropped 2 bases, with 12 bases sitting between them. Germline CDR1 and CDR2: WSHSY and SAAADI. CDR3 protein: CASSEGGDRNTGELFF. CDR3 nucleotides: TGCGCCAGCAGTGAGGGCGGGGACAGAAACACCGGGGAGCTGTTTTTT.

Here the CDR3 reads CASSFNGRDRAAFF. The CDR3 DNA sequence: TGTGCCAGCAGTTTTAACGGCCGGGACAGGGCTGCTTTCTTT. The genes are TRBV28 and TRBJ1-1; 9 nucleotides match TRBD1. The V gene end was trimmed by 3 bases and the J gene end by 11 bases; junction bases not matched to a gene: 10. This CDR3 has 14 residues. In germline, CDR1 is MDHEN, CDR2 SYDVKM.

The rearrangement uses TRBV30 and TRBJ1-6, with D unresolved. The germline V gene has CDR1 GTSNPN and CDR2 SVGIG (reference sequence). The CDR3 runs to 13 residues. V was shortened by 0 bases and J by 10 bases, with 10 bases between the two germline ends. The CDR3 spells CAWSVRGDSPLHF. Written as DNA, the CDR3 is TGTGCCTGGAGTGTTCGGGGAGACTCACCCCTCCACTTT.

Only a few counts were recorded for this clone. V usage is TRBV4-1 and J usage is TRBJ2-1; 12 bases fit TRBD2. The CDR3 has 17 amino acids. Trimming cost V 2 bases and J 8 bases; bases outside gene matches: 10. CDR1 MGHRA and CDR2 YSYEKL come from the germline V gene. The CDR3 protein is CASSQKMTSGSSDEQFF. CDR3 bases: TGCGCCAGCAGCCAAAAAATGACTAGCGGGAGTTCGGATGAGCAGTTCTTC.

This chain's CDR3 is CASSAGELGEQYF. In DNA form, the CDR3 reads TGTGCCAGCAGTGCAGGAGAGCTGGGGGAGCAGTACTTC. The V call is TRBV2, the J call TRBJ2-7; D gene uncertain. Trimming took 4 bases from V and 7 from J, leaving 14 bases between them. Germline CDR1 reads SNHLY; CDR2 reads FYNNEI. There are 13 residues in the CDR3.

The V and J genes are TRBV11-2 and TRBJ2-1; D call uncertain. Germline V lookup: CDR1 SGHAT, CDR2 FQNNGV. The CDR3 runs 12 residues. V shed 3 bases and J shed 8 bases, with 8 bases lying between them. The DNA of the CDR3 is TGTGCCAGCAGCTTTGGGGTCTATGAGCAGTTCTTC. Translated, it gives CASSFGVYEQFF.

The gene calls are TRBV5-1 and TRBJ2-5, with D possibly TRBD2 on 5 matching bases. Trimming pared 3 bases from V and 5 bases from J, leaving 17 bases between. The CDR3 runs to 15 residues. In germline, CDR1 is SGHRS, CDR2 YFSETQ. This chain's CDR3 is CASSSVRVAAETQYF. CDR3 bases: TGCGCCAGCAGCTCTGTGCGGGTGGCGGCGGAGACCCAGTACTTC.

The chain joins TRBV18 to TRBJ2-7; 13 bases agree with TRBD2. Germline V lookup: CDR1 KGHSH, CDR2 LQKENI. J was trimmed by 6 bases and V by 4 bases; bases with no gene match: 9. This CDR3 has 16 residues. CDR3: CASSQTPGTSGIEQYF. In DNA form, the CDR3 reads TGTGCCAGCTCACAGACTCCCGGGACTAGCGGGATCGAGCAGTACTTC.

This chain joins TRBV19 and TRBJ2-5; maybe TRBD2 (5 bases). This CDR3 has 16 amino acids. Germline CDR1 and CDR2: LNHDA and SQIVND (reference sequence). V was cut by 5 bases and J by 5 bases, with 21 bases left in between. CDR3 loop: CASSVSYLSSGETQYF. DNA for the CDR3: TGTGCCAGTAGTGTCAGCTATCTAAGCTCGGGGGAGACCCAGTACTTC.

The chain employs TRBV7-3 and TRBJ2-3, with D maybe TRBD2 (5 bases). Deletions cut 3 bases from V and 6 bases from J, with 16 bases between. Germline V gives CDR1 SGHTA, CDR2 FQGTGA. The CDR3 sequence is 15 residues long. The chain's CDR3 is CASSFSSGRRDTQYF. In DNA form, the CDR3 reads TGTGCCAGCAGCTTCTCAAGTGGGAGAAGGGATACGCAGTATTTT. The full variable domain, its missing parts supplied by reference TRBV7-3 and TRBJ2-3, is GAGVSQTPSNKVTEKGKYVELRCDPISGHTALYWYRQSLGQGPEFLIYFQGTGAADDSGLPNDRFFAVRPEGSVSTLKIQRTERGDSAVYLCASSFSSGRRDTQYFGPGTRLTVL.

This clone was recorded once. The chain employs TRBV28 and TRBJ2-7, with 7 positions matching TRBD2. Germline-derived CDR1 and CDR2 are MDHEN and SYDVKM. The CDR3 sequence is 14 residues long. Trimming at V came to 6 bases and at J to 2 bases, leaving 7 bases not matched to a gene. The CDR3: CASSRAGIPYEQYF. The CDR3 region has the DNA TGTGCCAGCAGCCGAGCGGGAATCCCCTACGAGCAGTACTTC.

The rearrangement links TRBV7-9 to TRBJ2-1; D not resolved. The CDR3 loop spans 13 amino acids. Per the germline V gene, CDR1 is SEHNR and CDR2 is FQNEAQ (reference sequence). Trimming removed 5 bases at V and 9 bases at J, with 14 bases between. The CDR3 nucleotides read TGTGCCAGCAGCCTGGAACCGATGAGTGAGCAGTTCTTC. This codes for CASSLEPMSEQFF.

The chain carries TRBV9 and TRBJ1-2; D call uncertain. V lost 2 bases to trimming and J lost 2 bases, with 10 bases between them. The CDR3 sequence is 14 residues long. The germline V gene encodes CDR1 SGDLS and CDR2 YYNGEE. CDR3 nucleotide sequence: TGTGCCAGCAGCGTCTGGACTGGGAACTATGGCTACACCTTC. Protein product: CASSVWTGNYGYTF.

The rearrangement links TRBV9 to TRBJ1-2; D gene uncertain. The V gene lost 0 bases and the J gene lost 0 bases, with 9 bases spanning the gap. The V gene's germline CDR1 is SGDLS and CDR2 YYNGEE. The CDR3 consists of 15 residues. In DNA, the CDR3 is TGTGCCAGCAGCGTAGGATCAACGGCTAACTATGGCTACACCTTC. It encodes CASSVGSTANYGYTF.

The chain is built from TRBV2 and TRBJ1-2; D is undetermined. From germline, CDR1 is SNHLY and CDR2 FYNNEI. This CDR3 has 13 amino acids. Trimming took 8 bases from V and 2 from J, leaving 12 bases between them. In nucleotides, the CDR3 is TGTGCCAGCTTAACGGGTACGAACTATGGCTACACCTTC. Its protein product is CASLTGTNYGYTF. The variable domain in full, completed from reference TRBV2 and TRBJ1-2, reads EPEVTQTPSHQVTQMGQEVILRCVPISNHLYFYWYRQILGQKVEFLVSFYNNEISEKSEIFDDQFSVERPDGSNFTLKIRSTKLEDSAMYFCASLTGTNYGYTFGSGTRLTVV.

V usage is TRBV27 and J usage is TRBJ1-5, with D hard to call. The V end lost 5 bases, the J end lost 2 bases, and 19 bases lay between the germline ends. Germline values: CDR1 MNHEY, CDR2 SMNVEV (reference sequence). The CDR3 loop spans 17 amino acids. The CDR3 DNA reads TGTGCCAGCAGTCCCTGGGCGGCCCCGATTGGCAATCAGCCCCAGCATTTT. This codes for CASSPWAAPIGNQPQHF.

V is TRBV5-1 and J is TRBJ2-3; tentatively, D is TRBD1 or TRBD2 (5 bases each). V was pared by 4 bases and J by 11 bases, with 17 bases between. CDR3 size: 13 residues. The V gene's germline CDR1 is SGHRS and CDR2 YFSETQ. CDR3 loop: CASSPKEDTVQYF. CDR3 sequence (DNA): TGCGCCAGCAGCCCAAAGGAGGACACCGTGCAGTATTTT.

The chain joins TRBV5-1 to TRBJ2-5, with D unresolved. CDR1 SGHRS and CDR2 YFSETQ come from the germline V gene. The CDR3 loop spans 14 amino acids. With 1 base removed from V and 5 bases from J, the gap between germline ends came to 12 bases. CDR3 in amino acids: CASSLNPPEETQYF. The CDR3 DNA is TGCGCCAGCAGCTTGAACCCTCCCGAGGAGACCCAGTACTTC.

Regarding this clone: One junction end does not reproduce the germline sequence, and a read error may be involved. This sequence joins TRBV7-7 and TRBJ2-7, with a weak D call TRBD2 (6 bases). Germline V CDR1 and CDR2: SSHAT, FNYEAQ (reference sequence). There are 14 residues in the CDR3. DNA for the CDR3: TGTGCTAGCAGCTTACCCCAGGAGGGTTACGAGCAGTACTTC. The encoded protein is CASSLPQEGYEQYF.

The rearrangement uses TRBV30 and TRBJ1-2; D may be TRBD1 (6 bases). V was cut by 3 bases and J by 5 bases, with 10 bases left in between. This CDR3 has 12 residues. From germline, CDR1 is GTSNPN and CDR2 SVGIG (reference sequence). The CDR3 spells CAWSQGRYGYTF. The CDR3 nucleotides read TGTGCCTGGAGCCAGGGGAGGTATGGCTACACCTTC.

The chain couples TRBV19 to TRBJ2-1; D possibly corresponds to TRBD2 (5 bases). The CDR3 is 15 amino acids. In germline, CDR1 is LNHDA, CDR2 SQIVND (reference sequence). Trimming pared 7 bases from V and 4 bases from J, leaving 17 bases between. This CDR3 reads CASKNGRTAYNEQFF. For the CDR3, the DNA is TGTGCCAGTAAGAACGGGCGGACTGCTTACAATGAGCAGTTCTTC.

CDR3 sequence (DNA): TGCGCCAGCAGCCCCGGGACAGGATTCTACGAGCAGTACTTC. Protein: CASSPGTGFYEQYF. The J gene is TRBJ2-5, the V gene TRBV5-1, with TRBD1 matching 8 bases. The DNA matches TRBJ2-7 better at its end, which makes the J call doubtful. Germline CDR1 reads SGHRS; CDR2 reads YFSETQ. The CDR3 contains 14 residues.

This clone was counted only a few times. The chain has TRBV9 and TRBJ2-7, with 10 bases matching TRBD2. V lost 4 bases and J lost 3; bases outside the gene matches: 4. The CDR3 spans 14 residues. The germline CDR1 and CDR2 sequences are SGDLS and YYNGEE. In DNA form, the CDR3 reads TGTGCCAGCAGCCCAGGACTAGCGGACTACGAGCAGTACTTC. It yields the protein CASSPGLADYEQYF.

Relative to its sample, this clone is large. The chain recombines TRBV5-4 with TRBJ1-2; TRBD1 agrees at 7 bases. Germline V gives CDR1 SGHNT, CDR2 YYREEE (reference sequence). After removal of 7 bases from V and 7 bases from J, the junction contained 13 bases not matched to a gene. CDR3 size: 14 residues. CDR3 in amino acids: CASSQQGILFGYTF. As DNA, the CDR3 is TGTGCCAGCTCCCAACAGGGGATTCTTTTTGGCTACACCTTC.

The genes are TRBV6-5 and TRBJ2-5; D call uncertain. The germline V gene has CDR1 MNHEY and CDR2 SVGAGI. The CDR3 sequence is 16 residues long. Trimming cost V 0 bases and J 1 base, with 12 bases left between them. This CDR3 reads CASSYSFVRAQETQYF. The CDR3, as DNA: TGTGCCAGCAGTTACTCTTTCGTCCGGGCCCAAGAGACCCAGTACTTC.

This chain uses TRBV18 with TRBJ2-7, with 7 positions matching TRBD2. Germline lookup yields CDR1 KGHSH and CDR2 LQKENI. The CDR3 sequence is 12 residues long. Trimming cost V 3 bases and J 4 bases; bases outside gene matches: 0. The CDR3 protein is CASSPGRYEQYF. The CDR3 DNA reads as TGTGCCAGCTCACCCGGGAGGTACGAGCAGTACTTC.

This clone was detected a few times. The rearrangement joins TRBV9 to TRBJ2-7, with D perhaps TRBD2 (5 bases). The germline gives CDR1 SGDLS, CDR2 YYNGEE. Trimming took 1 base from V and 6 from J, leaving 14 bases between them. The CDR3 runs to 14 residues. The CDR3 nucleotides read TGTGCCAGCAGCGTACGGTGGGAGCCGCTCGAGCAGTACTTC. This encodes CASSVRWEPLEQYF.

The chain joins TRBV4-1 to TRBJ2-1; D is ambiguous. V was shortened by 4 bases and J by 0 bases, with 4 bases between the two germline ends. This CDR3 is built from 13 residues. Germline lookup yields CDR1 MGHRA and CDR2 YSYEKL. The CDR3 DNA follows: TGCGCCAGCAGCCCGGACTCCTACAATGAGCAGTTCTTC. This gives the protein CASSPDSYNEQFF.